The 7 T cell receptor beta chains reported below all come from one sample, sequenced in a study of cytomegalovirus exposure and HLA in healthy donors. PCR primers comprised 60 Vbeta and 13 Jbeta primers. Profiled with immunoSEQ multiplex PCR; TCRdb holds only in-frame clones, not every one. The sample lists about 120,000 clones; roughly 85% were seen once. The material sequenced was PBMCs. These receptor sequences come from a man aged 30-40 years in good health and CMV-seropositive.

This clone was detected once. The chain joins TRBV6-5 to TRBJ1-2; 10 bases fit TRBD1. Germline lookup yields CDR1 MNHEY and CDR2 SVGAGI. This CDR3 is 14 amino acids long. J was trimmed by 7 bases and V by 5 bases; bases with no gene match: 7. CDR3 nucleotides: TGTGCCAGCAGTCCGGGGACAGGGGTTTTTGGCTACACCTTC. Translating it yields CASSPGTGVFGYTF.

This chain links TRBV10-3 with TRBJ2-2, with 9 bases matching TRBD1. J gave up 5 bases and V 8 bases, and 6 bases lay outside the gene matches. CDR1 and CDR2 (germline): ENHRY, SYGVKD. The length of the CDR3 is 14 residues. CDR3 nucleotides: TGTGCCATCGGGGACAGGGTAGGGACCGGGGAGCTGTTTTTT. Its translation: CAIGDRVGTGELFF.

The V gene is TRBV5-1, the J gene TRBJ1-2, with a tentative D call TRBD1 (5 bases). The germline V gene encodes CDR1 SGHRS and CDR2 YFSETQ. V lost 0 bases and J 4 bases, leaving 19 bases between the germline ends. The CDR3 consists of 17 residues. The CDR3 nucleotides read TGCGCCAGCAGCTTGGTGGGGAACAGGCACACTTCCTATGGCTACACCTTC. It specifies CASSLVGNRHTSYGYTF.

The CDR3 DNA reads TGTGCCAGCAGTGAAGCGAGGGGGACAGGGAATCAGCCCCAGCATTTT. It yields the protein CASSEARGTGNQPQHF. The gene calls are TRBV2 and TRBJ1-5; 9 nucleotides agree with TRBD1. This CDR3 comprises 16 residues. The germline gives CDR1 SNHLY, CDR2 FYNNEI. After removal of 0 bases from V and 4 bases from J, the junction contained 4 bases not matched to a gene.

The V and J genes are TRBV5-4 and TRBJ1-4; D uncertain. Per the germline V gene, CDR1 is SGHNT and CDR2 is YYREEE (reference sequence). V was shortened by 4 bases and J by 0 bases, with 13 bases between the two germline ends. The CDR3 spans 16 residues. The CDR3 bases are TGTGCCAGCAGCACCGGAGCGGTGGCAACTAATGAAAAACTGTTTTTT. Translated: CASSTGAVATNEKLFF.

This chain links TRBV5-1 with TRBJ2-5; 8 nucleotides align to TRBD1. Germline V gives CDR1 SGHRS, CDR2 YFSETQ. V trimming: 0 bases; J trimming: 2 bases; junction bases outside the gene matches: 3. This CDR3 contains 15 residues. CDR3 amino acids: CASSLGTGMQETQYF. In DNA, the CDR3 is TGCGCCAGCAGCTTGGGGACAGGGATGCAAGAGACCCAGTACTTC.

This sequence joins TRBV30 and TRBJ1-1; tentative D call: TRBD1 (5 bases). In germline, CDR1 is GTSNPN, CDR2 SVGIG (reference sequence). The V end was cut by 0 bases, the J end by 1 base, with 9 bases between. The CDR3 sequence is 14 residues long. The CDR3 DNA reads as TGTGCCTGGAGTGTAAACAGGAAGAACACTGAAGCTTTCTTT. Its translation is CAWSVNRKNTEAFF.